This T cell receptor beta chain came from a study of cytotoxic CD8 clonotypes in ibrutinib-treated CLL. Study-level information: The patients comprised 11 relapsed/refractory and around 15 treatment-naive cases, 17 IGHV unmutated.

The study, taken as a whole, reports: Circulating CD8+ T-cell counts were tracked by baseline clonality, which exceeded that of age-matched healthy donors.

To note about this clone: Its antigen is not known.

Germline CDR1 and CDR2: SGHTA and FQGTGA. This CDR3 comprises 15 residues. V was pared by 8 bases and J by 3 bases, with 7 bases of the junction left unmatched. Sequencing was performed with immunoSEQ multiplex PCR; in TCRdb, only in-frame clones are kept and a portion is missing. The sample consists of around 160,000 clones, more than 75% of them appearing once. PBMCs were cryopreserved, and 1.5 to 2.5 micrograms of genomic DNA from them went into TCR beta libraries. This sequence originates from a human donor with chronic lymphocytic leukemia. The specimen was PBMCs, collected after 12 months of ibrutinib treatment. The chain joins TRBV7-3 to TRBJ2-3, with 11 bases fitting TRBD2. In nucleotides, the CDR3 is TGTGCCAGCTCCTCCCGACTAGCGGGAACAGATACGCAGTATTTT. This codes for CASSSRLAGTDTQYF.